This TCR beta chain was identified during a study of blood T cell repertoires in COVID-19. The CDR3 extends over 18 amino acids. Participants were placed into cohorts based on the clinical history they reported. Recovery meant two consecutive negative NP/OP PCR tests, professional clearance, or resolved symptoms. Original processing methods: Researchers report that nucleated cell counts were estimated from reference gene primer amplification. Produced via immunoSEQ multiplex PCR; TCRdb's table is partial and in-frame only. V and J calls and clone size are as listed in that table; D and trimming were resolved from the DNA. The sample has 150,000 to 200,000 clones, roughly 82% seen once.

V usage is TRBV21-1 and J usage is TRBJ1-6; the table's TRBD1 call for D was not verified on the DNA. TRBV21-1 is designated a pseudogene. The TCR sequence derives from a man aged 45 to 65 who had recovered from COVID-19. The sequenced sample consisted of PBMCs or T cells enriched from blood (not recorded which). The CDR3: CASSKGIRNGTGRSPLHF. CDR3 bases: TGTGCCAGCAGCAAAGGGATACGGAACGGGACAGGGCGATCACCCCTCCACTTT.